Sequencing of this TCR beta chain was carried out in a study of Tregs in tolerant kidney transplant recipients. Study observations and caveats: Biological reproducibility was not directly addressed in this study. In tolerant patients, donor-specific Tregs outgrew total Tregs, suggesting antigen-driven expansion. Tregs expanded with activated donor B cells seemed most donor-specific.

The CDR3 is 13 amino acids. The V end was cut by 4 bases, the J end by 6 bases, with 13 bases between. Per the germline V gene, CDR1 is SGHRS and CDR2 is YFSETQ. Related graft donors supplied nonmyeloablative bone marrow transplants, and mixed chimerism was transient. Thawed PBMCs were FACS-sorted into unstimulated CD4+CD25+CD127- regulatory T cells, CD4+CD25- non-regulatory cells, CD4 and CD8 cells. Assay used: immunoSEQ multiplex PCR; TCRdb lists only in-frame clones, some missing. Its table records some 30,000 clones. Notes on this clone: Its target is unknown. The observed sequence ends 3 residues before the CDR3 terminus, with the missing tail filled in from the germline J gene.

V and J are TRBV5-1 and TRBJ1-2; tentative D call: TRBD1 (6 bases). The sequence was collected from a human patient who received a combined kidney and bone marrow transplant. The graft donor may be the source of some T cells. Sample: CD4+ T cells from blood (PBMCs), taken 24 months after the transplant. The covered CDR3 bases are TGCGCCAGCAGCCGCGCAGGGGAAAATGGC. Translation gives CASSRAGENG. The whole CDR3 protein is CASSRAGENGYTF.